This TCR beta chain was captured by sequencing in a study of blood T cell repertoires in COVID-19. Generated by immunoSEQ multiplex PCR, the TCRdb table keeps only in-frame clones and is missing some. The sample gives some 140,000 clones, approximately 88% of which show up once; 1.4% to 1.5% is in the top ten. V gave up 6 bases and J gave up 5 bases; unmatched junction bases: 8. There are 14 residues in the CDR3. CDR1 is MGHRA, CDR2 YSYEKL, per germline. The sequence was collected from a man in his fifties or sixties with acute or convalescent COVID-19. V and J are TRBV4-1 and TRBJ2-5; 8 bases are a match to TRBD1. The sequencing input was peripheral blood. The CDR3 here is CASRSNRGVETQYF. In DNA, the CDR3 is TGCGCCAGCAGGTCTAACAGGGGGGTCGAGACCCAGTACTTC.